This is a list of T cell receptor beta chains from one sample in a study of blood T cells in healthy people across ages. From the 5' RACE reads, TCRdb called clonotypes with MiXCR, one entry per CDR3 protein. Among 1.8 million or so distinct CDR3 sequences listed, 39% were seen once. Sequenced sample: blood. All receptors derive from a human donor in good health. The CDR3 runs from the conserved cysteine through the conserved F or W. A D gene is named only where the DNA matches it firmly. Size values are once, few and many counts, or a class for expanded clones, and some rows have none.

V	D	J	size	DNA	CDR3
TRBV5-1	TRBD2	TRBJ2-1	-	TGCGCCAGCAGCTTGTTGTTGAGCGGGGGGTTCACCTACAATGAGCAGTTCTTC	CASSLLLSGGFTYNEQFF
TRBV4-1	-	TRBJ1-2	-	TGCGCCAGCAGCCTAGACCCAGATTATGAGAGTTCAGCCTATGGCCACACCTTC	CASSLDPDYESSAYGHTF
TRBV27	TRBD1	TRBJ2-7	once	TGTGCCAGCAGTTTCTCGACAGGGCAGCAATCCTACGGGCAGTACTTC	CASSFSTGQQSYGQYF
TRBV7-3	-	TRBJ2-7	-	TGTGCCAGCAGCTTAATACCCGGGATCAGCGAGCAGTACTTC	CASSLIPGISEQYF
TRBV4-3	-	TRBJ1-2	few	TGCGCCAGCAGGAGGGAATTGTACTCCTATGGCTACACCTTC	CASRRELYSYGYTF
TRBV6-2/TRBV6-3	TRBD1	TRBJ2-4	few	TGTGCCAGCAGTCAACAGGGGGCTTTCCCCAAAAACATTCAGTACTTC	CASSQQGAFPKNIQYF
TRBV29-1	-	TRBJ2-7	-	TGCAGCGTTGACTTTGGTGATCGACATGAGCAGTACTTC	CSVDFGDRHEQYF
TRBV20-1	TRBD2	TRBJ2-3	-	TGCGGTGCTCCTATAGCGGGGGGCCCAGATACGCAGTATTTT	CGAPIAGGPDTQYF
TRBV20-1	TRBD1	TRBJ1-1	-	TGCAGTGCCAGGGACAGGGGTACCTTAAACACTGAAGCTTTCTTT	CSARDRGTLNTEAFF
TRBV29-1	TRBD1	TRBJ2-3	many	TGCAGCGTTGCTCCGGGACAGACAGATACGCAGTATTTT	CSVAPGQTDTQYF
TRBV5-6	TRBD1	TRBJ2-7	few	TGTGCCAGCAGCTTGTTTCGAGGGCAGGGGGCGCCCCGGGCCTTCTACGAGCAGTACTTC	CASSLFRGQGAPRAFYEQYF
TRBV27	-	TRBJ2-5	few	TGTGCCAGCAGTCGGGGGACATGGGGGGAGACCCAGTACTTC	CASSRGTWGETQYF
TRBV20-1	TRBD2	TRBJ2-4	once	TGCGGTGCTAGAGATCTCCTAGCGGGGGCCAAAAACATTCAGTACTTC	CGARDLLAGAKNIQYF
TRBV5-1	TRBD1	TRBJ1-2	many	TGTGCCAGCAGCGCTGACAGGGACTATGGCTACACCTTC	CASSADRDYGYTF
TRBV20-1	-	TRBJ1-1	-	TGCAGTGCCCCGTGGGGGGTGAACACTGAAGCTTTCTTT	CSAPWGVNTEAFF
TRBV12-3/TRBV12-4	-	TRBJ1-1	few	TGTGCCAGCAGTGGTTACCTAAAAAACACTGAAGCTTTCTTT	CASSGYLKNTEAFF
TRBV7-2	-	TRBJ2-1	few	TGTGCCAGCAGCTTAGCTATAGGACACATGGACAATGAGCAGTTCTTC	CASSLAIGHMDNEQFF
TRBV5-1	TRBD1	TRBJ2-7	-	TGCGCCAGCAGAGGGGACAGGGTTAACGACGAGCAGTACTTC	CASRGDRVNDEQYF
TRBV7-2	-	TRBJ1-1	-	TGTGCCAGCAGCTCTCGACAGGAAGCTTTCTTT	CASSSRQEAFF
TRBV6-6	-	TRBJ2-3	few	TGTGCCAGCACCCCTACCGGGGGGCCCACAGATACGCAGTATTTT	CASTPTGGPTDTQYF
TRBV6-5	TRBD1	TRBJ2-3	-	TGTGCCAGCAGTTACGGCCAGGGGGCGATGACAGATACGCAGTATTTT	CASSYGQGAMTDTQYF
TRBV12-3/TRBV12-4	-	TRBJ2-7	few	TGTGCCAGCAGATGGGGTGGCGAGCAGTACTTC	CASRWGGEQYF
TRBV29-1	-	TRBJ1-1	-	TGCAGCGCCCCCCGCGGAACAGGTGGCGGGACTGAAGCTTTCTTT	CSAPRGTGGGTEAFF
TRBV9	-	TRBJ1-2	-	TGTGCCAGCAGCCTCGAGCCTGGGCTAGTCTTTTATGGCTACACCTTC	CASSLEPGLVFYGYTF
TRBV15	-	TRBJ2-5	-	TGTGCCACCAGCAACCTGCGGCAGACCCATCAAGAGACCCAGTACTTC	CATSNLRQTHQETQYF
TRBV4-3	-	TRBJ2-6	many	TGCGCCAGCAGCCAAGAATCGATCTCTGGGGCCAACGTCCTGACTTTC	CASSQESISGANVLTF
TRBV7-9	-	TRBJ1-1	-	TGTGCCAGCAGCTTAGGGTGGGGTCTTAACACTGAAGCTTTCTTT	CASSLGWGLNTEAFF
TRBV5-1	TRBD2	TRBJ2-1	-	TGCGCCAGCAGCTCCGGGACTAACGCCTACAATGAGCAGTTCTTC	CASSSGTNAYNEQFF
TRBV6-5	-	TRBJ1-6	few	TGTGCCAGCAGTCTACCCCCTTTTCCCCTCCACTTT	CASSLPPFPLHF
TRBV4-1	-	TRBJ1-2	-	TGCGCCAGCAGCCACCCGTCGGAGGGAGACTATGGCTACACCTTC	CASSHPSEGDYGYTF
TRBV6-2/TRBV6-3	-	TRBJ2-3	few	TGTGCCAGCAGCTATCACAGGGGCACAGATACGCAGTATTTT	CASSYHRGTDTQYF
TRBV19	-	TRBJ2-6	-	TGTGCCAGTAGTATCGACGAAAATCTGTTCTCTGGGGCCAACGTCCTGACTTTC	CASSIDENLFSGANVLTF
TRBV7-2	-	TRBJ1-2	-	TGTGCCAGCAGCTTACTTCGGGGAGGAGGGATCGACTATGGCTACACCTTC	CASSLLRGGGIDYGYTF
TRBV7-8	TRBD1	TRBJ2-1	few	TGTGCCAGCAGCTACGTACAGGGGGCCATCAATGAGCAGTTCTTC	CASSYVQGAINEQFF
TRBV28	TRBD1	TRBJ2-3	-	TGTGCCAGCAGCGCCAGGGGGCCGTGGACAGATACGCAGTATTTT	CASSARGPWTDTQYF
TRBV6-2/TRBV6-3	TRBD2	TRBJ2-3	-	TGTGCCAGCAGTTACCCCCTAGCGGGGCTGATAAGCACAGATACGCAGTATTTT	CASSYPLAGLISTDTQYF
TRBV11-1	-	TRBJ1-3	few	TGTGCCAGCAGCGGAGGGAGGGACGGAGGAAACACCATATATTTT	CASSGGRDGGNTIYF
TRBV4-2	-	TRBJ1-1	-	TGTGCCAGCAGCCAAGATTATGGGGAGGGATGGAGCACTGAAGCTTTCTTT	CASSQDYGEGWSTEAFF
TRBV15	-	TRBJ2-2	-	TGTGCCACCAGCAGGGACAGAGGGTCTTCCAGGGAGCTGTTTTTT	CATSRDRGSSRELFF
TRBV7-9	-	TRBJ2-7	-	TGTGCCAGCAGCTTTACCGGGCCAACCTACGAGCAGTACTTC	CASSFTGPTYEQYF